Each of the 14 T cell receptor beta chains below was sequenced from the same sample in a study of identical twins listed by TCRdb under 2016. Libraries were made using 5' RACE. These reads were obtained on an Illumina HiSeq 2000. In TCRdb, the public reads were trimmed at Q25 with fastp and aligned with MiXCR, with productive beta chains retained. Rows with a matching CDR3 protein are joined into one entry that keeps the most common DNA and genes. The sample table contains approximately 620,000 distinct CDR3 sequences; only one count was recorded for 8.6% of them. Approximately 0.89% of the sample rests with the top ten. The sample also formed part of further work on yellow fever vaccine responses in identical twins.

The sample taken for sequencing was PBMCs. The receptors were gathered from a woman younger than 35 in good health.

This clonotype was picked up many times. J is TRBJ1-2 and V is TRBV12-3 or TRBV12-4, with no clear D. The V end lost 5 bases, the J end lost 8 bases, and 9 bases lay between the germline ends. The CDR3 sequence is 11 residues long. CDR3: CASSTRGGYTF. The CDR3 nucleotides read TGTGCCAGCAGTACTCGTGGGGGCTACACCTTC.

This clonotype was seen a handful of times. This chain links TRBV6-2 or TRBV6-3 with TRBJ2-7, with 8 bases lining up with TRBD1. Germline V gene lookup returns CDR1 MNHEY and CDR2 SVGEGT. CDR3 length equals 13 residues. V lost 9 bases, J lost 4 bases, and 8 bases stayed unmatched. The CDR3 is CASGSGGLYEQYF. In DNA form, the CDR3 reads TGTGCCAGTGGATCAGGGGGCTTATACGAGCAGTACTTC.

This clonotype has just a few counts. This chain uses TRBV3-1 with TRBJ1-2; D might be TRBD1 (6 bases). Per the germline V gene, CDR1 is LGHDT and CDR2 is YNNKEL (reference sequence). This CDR3 has 13 residues. V gave up 3 bases and J gave up 6 bases, with 11 bases separating them. CDR3 nucleotides: TGTGCCAGCAGCCAGCAGGGGTACGATGGCTACACCTTC. It codes for CASSQQGYDGYTF. Complete variable domain (other parts from reference TRBV3-1 and TRBJ1-2): DTAVSQTPKYLVTQMGNDKSIKCEQNLGHDTMYWYKQDSKKFLKIMFSYNNKELIINETVPNRFSPKSPDKAHLNLHINSLELGDSAVYFCASSQQGYDGYTFGSGTRLTVV.

In this sample, this clonotype turned up a few times. The chain carries TRBV12-3 or TRBV12-4 and TRBJ2-7; the D is unclear. Trimming stripped 4 bases from V and 2 bases from J, with 12 bases between. The CDR3 is made up of 14 amino acids. The CDR3 is CASSSVAETYEQYF. The CDR3 DNA reads TGTGCCAGCAGTTCCGTGGCAGAGACCTACGAGCAGTACTTC.

The chain is built from TRBV12-3 or TRBV12-4 and TRBJ1-1; 9 bases line up with TRBD1. With 6 bases clipped from V and 0 bases from J, the junction kept 8 bases outside the gene matches. The CDR3 is 16 amino acids. The CDR3 bases are TGTGCCAGCAGCCTAATGGGGACAGGGTTGAACACTGAAGCTTTCTTT. Amino acid sequence: CASSLMGTGLNTEAFF.

This clonotype was observed a handful of times. This chain uses TRBV7-3 with TRBJ1-1; D remains unclear. V lost 4 bases and J lost 2, with 11 bases in between. CDR3 length: 14 residues. Germline V gene sequence: CDR1 SGHTA, CDR2 FQGTGA. This CDR3 reads CASSSKGYNTEAFF. As DNA, the CDR3 is TGTGCCAGCAGCTCTAAAGGGTATAACACTGAAGCTTTCTTT.

The chain combines TRBV10-3 with TRBJ1-4, with TRBD1 identical over 12 bases. Germline V gene sequence: CDR1 ENHRY, CDR2 SYGVKD. J was trimmed by 3 bases and V by 3 bases; bases with no gene match: 5. The CDR3 is 17 amino acids. The CDR3 loop is CAISEGTGGMANEKLFF. For the CDR3, the DNA is TGTGCCATCAGTGAAGGGACAGGGGGCATGGCTAATGAAAAACTGTTTTTT.

This clonotype was counted between two and nine times. The chain recombines TRBV5-4 with TRBJ1-1; no reliable D call. This CDR3 is built from 14 residues. V was trimmed by 0 bases and J by 4 bases, leaving 10 bases between them. Per the germline V gene, CDR1 is SGHNT and CDR2 is YYREEE (reference sequence). Here the CDR3 DNA reads TGTGCCAGCAGCTTGGGGGTGGTGGGCACTGAAGCTTTCTTT. Its protein product is CASSLGVVGTEAFF.

The rearrangement joins TRBV5-4 to TRBJ2-7; D is unclear. The length of the CDR3 is 14 residues. Trimming took 7 bases from V and 0 from J, leaving 14 bases between them. Germline CDR1 is SGHNT and CDR2 is YYREEE (reference sequence). In DNA, the CDR3 is TGTGCCAGCGGCTCTAGGTCCAGCTCCTACGAGCAGTACTTC. Residues: CASGSRSSSYEQYF.

This clonotype was counted at least ten times. The V call is TRBV12-3 or TRBV12-4, the J call TRBJ2-7, with D maybe TRBD2 (6 bases). CDR3 size: 16 residues. V dropped 2 bases and J dropped 2 bases, with 16 bases sitting between them. Here the CDR3 DNA reads TGTGCCAGCAGTTTAACCATCGGGACTGTAACCTACGAGCAGTACTTC. Encoded protein: CASSLTIGTVTYEQYF.

The rearrangement links TRBV7-8 to TRBJ1-3, with unresolved D. The CDR3 has 13 residues. The germline V gene has CDR1 SGHVS and CDR2 FQNEAQ. Trimming took off 5 bases at V and 2 bases at J, with 7 bases between the two ends. CDR3 coding DNA: TGTGCCAGCAGCCTCCCCCCTGGAAACACCATATATTTT. Its protein product is CASSLPPGNTIYF. Using reference TRBV7-8 and TRBJ1-3 for the parts outside the CDR3, the full variable domain is GAGVSQSPRYKVAKRGQDVALRCDPISGHVSLFWYQQALGQGPEFLTYFQNEAQLDKSGLPSDRFFAERPEGSVSTLKIQRTQQEDSAVYLCASSLPPGNTIYFGEGSWLTVV.

This chain joins TRBV7-9 and TRBJ2-3; TRBD2 matches at 8 bases. CDR3 length: 17 residues. V lost 1 base, J lost 5 bases, and 11 bases stayed unmatched. Germline loops: CDR1 SEHNR, CDR2 FQNEAQ (reference sequence). This CDR3 reads CASSLGEGAGVKDTQYF. In DNA form, the CDR3 reads TGTGCCAGCAGCTTAGGGGAGGGAGCGGGGGTAAAAGATACGCAGTATTTT.

This clonotype has a handful of counts. The V and J genes are TRBV28 and TRBJ2-3; TRBD2 is a possible D gene (6 bases). Germline V lookup: CDR1 MDHEN, CDR2 SYDVKM. The CDR3 covers 15 residues. V lost 4 bases to trimming and J lost 1 base, with 12 bases between them. The CDR3 protein is CASSSTRRGTDTQYF. The CDR3 bases are TGTGCCAGCAGTTCGACTAGAAGGGGCACAGATACGCAGTATTTT. Using reference TRBV28 and TRBJ2-3 for the parts outside the CDR3, the full variable domain is DVKVTQSSRYLVKRTGEKVFLECVQDMDHENMFWYRQDPGLGLRLIYFSYDVKMKEKGDIPEGYSVSREKKERFSLILESASTNQTSMYLCASSSTRRGTDTQYFGPGTRLTVL.

The chain links TRBV9 to TRBJ2-1; 9 bases agree with TRBD2. Trimming removed 3 bases from V and 5 bases from J; junction bases left unmatched: 9. Per germline, CDR1 SGDLS and CDR2 YYNGEE. This CDR3 has 16 amino acids. The CDR3: CASSGSASGVDNEQFF. In nucleotides, the CDR3 is TGTGCCAGCAGCGGCAGCGCTAGCGGGGTTGACAATGAGCAGTTCTTC. The whole variable domain, remainder taken from reference TRBV9 and TRBJ2-1, is DSGVTQTPKHLITATGQRVTLRCSPRSGDLSVYWYQQSLDQGLQFLIQYYNGEERAKGNILERFSAQQFPDLHSELNLSSLELGDSALYFCASSGSASGVDNEQFFGPGTRLTVL.